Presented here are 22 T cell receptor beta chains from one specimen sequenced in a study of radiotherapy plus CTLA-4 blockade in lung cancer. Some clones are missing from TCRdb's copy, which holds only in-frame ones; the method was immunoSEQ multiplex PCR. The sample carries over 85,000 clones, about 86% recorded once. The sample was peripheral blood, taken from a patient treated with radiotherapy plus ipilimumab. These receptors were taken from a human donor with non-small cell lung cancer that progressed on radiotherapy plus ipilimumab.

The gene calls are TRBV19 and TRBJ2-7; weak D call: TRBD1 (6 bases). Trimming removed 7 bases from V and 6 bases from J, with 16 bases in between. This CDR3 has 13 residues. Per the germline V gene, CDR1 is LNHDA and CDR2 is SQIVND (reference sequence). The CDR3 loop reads CASKSQGITEQYF. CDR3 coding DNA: TGTGCCAGTAAAAGCCAGGGGATTACCGAGCAGTACTTC.

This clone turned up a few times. DNA for the CDR3: TGTGCCAGCAGTCCCTTCTCGGCTCCTAGCACAGATACGCAGTATTTT. It specifies CASSPFSAPSTDTQYF. The rearrangement links TRBV27 to TRBJ2-3, with no clear D. The length of the CDR3 is 16 residues. Germline V gene data show CDR1 as MNHEY and CDR2 as SMNVEV (reference sequence). V lost 5 bases, J lost 0 bases, and 15 bases lay in between.

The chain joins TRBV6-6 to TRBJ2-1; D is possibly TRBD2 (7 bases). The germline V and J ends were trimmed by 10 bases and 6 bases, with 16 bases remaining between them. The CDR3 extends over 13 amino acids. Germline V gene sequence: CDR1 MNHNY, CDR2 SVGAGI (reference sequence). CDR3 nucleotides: TGTGCCACCGAGGGGGGGAGGCGCAATGAGCAGTTCTTC. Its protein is CATEGGRRNEQFF.

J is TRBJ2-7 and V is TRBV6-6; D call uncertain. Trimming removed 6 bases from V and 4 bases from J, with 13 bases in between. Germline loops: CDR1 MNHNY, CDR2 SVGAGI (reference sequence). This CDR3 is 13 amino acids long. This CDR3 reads CASRASAGYEQYF. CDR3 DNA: TGTGCCAGCAGGGCCTCTGCAGGATACGAGCAGTACTTC.

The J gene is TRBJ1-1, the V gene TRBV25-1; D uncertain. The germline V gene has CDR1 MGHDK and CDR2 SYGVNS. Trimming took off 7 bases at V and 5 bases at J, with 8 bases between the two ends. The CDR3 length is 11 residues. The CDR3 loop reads CASKLGTEAFF. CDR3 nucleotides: TGTGCCAGCAAACTCGGGACTGAAGCTTTCTTT.

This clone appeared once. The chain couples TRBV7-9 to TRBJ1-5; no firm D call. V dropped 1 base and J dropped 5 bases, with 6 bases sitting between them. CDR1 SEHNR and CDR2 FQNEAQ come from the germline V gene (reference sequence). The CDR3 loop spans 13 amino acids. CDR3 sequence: CASSLGGDQPQHF. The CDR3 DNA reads TGTGCCAGCAGCTTAGGGGGAGATCAGCCCCAGCATTTT. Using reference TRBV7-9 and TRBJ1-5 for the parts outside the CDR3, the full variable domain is DTGVSQNPRHKITKRGQNVTFRCDPISEHNRLYWYRQTLGQGPEFLTYFQNEAQLEKSRLLSDRFSAERPKGSFSTLEIQRTEQGDSAMYLCASSLGGDQPQHFGDGTRLSIL.

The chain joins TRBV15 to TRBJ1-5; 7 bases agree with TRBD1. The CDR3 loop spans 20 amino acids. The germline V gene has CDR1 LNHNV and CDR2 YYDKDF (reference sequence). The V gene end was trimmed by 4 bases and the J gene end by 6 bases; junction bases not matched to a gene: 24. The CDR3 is CATSNGRRQGGPVISQPQHF. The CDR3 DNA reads TGTGCCACCAGCAATGGGAGACGACAGGGTGGACCGGTTATTAGTCAGCCCCAGCATTTT.

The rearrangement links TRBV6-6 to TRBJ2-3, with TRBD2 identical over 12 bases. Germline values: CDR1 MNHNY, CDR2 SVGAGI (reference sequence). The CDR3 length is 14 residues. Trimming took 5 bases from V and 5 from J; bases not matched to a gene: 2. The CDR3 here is CASSAGLAGDTQYF. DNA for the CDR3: TGTGCCAGCAGTGCGGGACTAGCGGGAGATACGCAGTATTTT.

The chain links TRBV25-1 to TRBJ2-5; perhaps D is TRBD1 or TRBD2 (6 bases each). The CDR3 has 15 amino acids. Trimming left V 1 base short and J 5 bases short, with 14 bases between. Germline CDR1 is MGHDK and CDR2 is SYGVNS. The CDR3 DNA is TGTGCCAGCAGTGAATGGAGGGGGGCGCATGAGACCCAGTACTTC. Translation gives CASSEWRGAHETQYF. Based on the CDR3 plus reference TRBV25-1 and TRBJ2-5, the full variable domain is EADIYQTPRYLVIGTGKKITLECSQTMGHDKMYWYQQDPGMELHLIHYSYGVNSTEKGDLSSESTVSRIRTEHFPLTLESARPSHTSQYLCASSEWRGAHETQYFGPGTRLLVL.

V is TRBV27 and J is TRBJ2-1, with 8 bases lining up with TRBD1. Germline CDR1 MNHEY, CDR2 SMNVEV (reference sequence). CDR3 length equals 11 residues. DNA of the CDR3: TGTGGCAGGGGGCGCAAGGCCGAGCAGTTCTTC. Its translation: CGRGRKAEQFF.

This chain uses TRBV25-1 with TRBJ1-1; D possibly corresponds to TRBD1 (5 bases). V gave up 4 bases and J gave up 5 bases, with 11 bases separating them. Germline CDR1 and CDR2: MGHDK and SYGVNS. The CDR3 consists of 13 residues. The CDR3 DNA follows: TGTGCCAGCAGTGCGGCGGGGGGGACTGAAGCTTTCTTT. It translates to CASSAAGGTEAFF.

Here the CDR3 reads CASSIRDGLVYEQYF. CDR3 sequence (DNA): TGTGCCAGCAGCATAAGGGACGGACTAGTCTACGAGCAGTACTTC. The rearrangement uses TRBV7-9 and TRBJ2-7, with 7 bases fitting TRBD2. The CDR3 length is 15 residues. Losses at the gene ends were 5 bases for V and 3 bases for J; bases not matched to a gene: 10. Germline loops: CDR1 SEHNR, CDR2 FQNEAQ (reference sequence). Using reference TRBV7-9 and TRBJ2-7 for the parts outside the CDR3, the full variable domain is DTGVSQNPRHKITKRGQNVTFRCDPISEHNRLYWYRQTLGQGPEFLTYFQNEAQLEKSRLLSDRFSAERPKGSFSTLEIQRTEQGDSAMYLCASSIRDGLVYEQYFGPGTRLTVT.

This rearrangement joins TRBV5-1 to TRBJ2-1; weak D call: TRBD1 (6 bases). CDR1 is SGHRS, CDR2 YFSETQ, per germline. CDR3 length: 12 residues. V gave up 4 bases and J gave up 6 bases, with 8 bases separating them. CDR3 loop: CASSTGRNEQFF. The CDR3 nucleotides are TGCGCCAGCAGCACAGGGCGCAATGAGCAGTTCTTC.

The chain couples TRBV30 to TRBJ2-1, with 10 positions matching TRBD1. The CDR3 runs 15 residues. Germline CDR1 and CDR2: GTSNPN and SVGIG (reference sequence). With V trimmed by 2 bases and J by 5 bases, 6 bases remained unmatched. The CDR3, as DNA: TGTGCCTGGAGTCGTGGGGGGACAGGGGACAATGAGCAGTTCTTC. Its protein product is CAWSRGGTGDNEQFF. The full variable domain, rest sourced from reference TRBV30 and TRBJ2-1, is SQTIHQWPATLVQPVGSPLSLECTVEGTSNPNLYWYRQAAGRGLQLLFYSVGIGQISSEVPQNLSASRPQDRQFILSSKKLLLSDSGFYLCAWSRGGTGDNEQFFGPGTRLTVL.

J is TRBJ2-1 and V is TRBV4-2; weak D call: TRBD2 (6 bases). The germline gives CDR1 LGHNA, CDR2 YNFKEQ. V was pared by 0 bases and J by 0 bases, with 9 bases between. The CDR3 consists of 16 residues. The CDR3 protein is CASSQDGGTSYNEQFF. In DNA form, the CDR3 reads TGTGCCAGCAGCCAAGATGGCGGGACCTCCTACAATGAGCAGTTCTTC.

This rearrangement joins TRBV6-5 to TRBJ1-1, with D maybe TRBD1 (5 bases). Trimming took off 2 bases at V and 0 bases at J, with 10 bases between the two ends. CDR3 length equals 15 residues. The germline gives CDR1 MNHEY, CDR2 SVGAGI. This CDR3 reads CASSYGGLMNTEAFF. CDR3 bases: TGTGCCAGCAGTTACGGGGGACTCATGAACACTGAAGCTTTCTTT.

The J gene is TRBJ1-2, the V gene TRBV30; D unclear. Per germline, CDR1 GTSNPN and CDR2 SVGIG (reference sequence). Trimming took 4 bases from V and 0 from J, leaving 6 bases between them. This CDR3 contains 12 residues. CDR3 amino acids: CAWTRTNYGYTF. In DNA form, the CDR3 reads TGTGCCTGGACCAGGACTAACTATGGCTACACCTTC.

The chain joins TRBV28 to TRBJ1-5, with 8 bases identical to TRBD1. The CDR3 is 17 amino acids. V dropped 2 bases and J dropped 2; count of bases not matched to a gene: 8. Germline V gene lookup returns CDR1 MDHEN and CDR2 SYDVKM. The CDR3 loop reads CASSLGQGYGGNQPQHF. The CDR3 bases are TGTGCCAGCAGTTTAGGACAGGGCTACGGGGGCAATCAGCCCCAGCATTTT.

The CDR3 bases are TGTGCCAGCAGCCTCCGCGGCACTAGCGGATCTAGCACAGATACGCAGTATTTT. Translation gives CASSLRGTSGSSTDTQYF. The rearrangement joins TRBV4-2 to TRBJ2-3; TRBD2 matches at 8 bases. The length of the CDR3 is 18 residues. Germline values: CDR1 LGHNA, CDR2 YNFKEQ. V was pared by 4 bases and J by 0 bases, with 12 bases of the junction left unmatched.

The CDR3 bases are TGTGCCAGCAGCCCCGGACTATCCCAAGAGACCCAGTACTTC. Its protein is CASSPGLSQETQYF. The gene calls are TRBV2 and TRBJ2-5; weak D call: TRBD2 (6 bases). The CDR3 is 14 amino acids. The ends were cut back, 6 bases at V and 1 base at J, with 12 bases in the middle. CDR1 is SNHLY, CDR2 FYNNEI, per germline.

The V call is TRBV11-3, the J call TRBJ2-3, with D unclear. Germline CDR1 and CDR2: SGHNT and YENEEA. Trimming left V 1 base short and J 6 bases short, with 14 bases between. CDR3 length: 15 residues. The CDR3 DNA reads TGTGCCAGCAGCTTAGCGCCCCGATCTTGGGATACGCAGTATTTT. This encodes CASSLAPRSWDTQYF.

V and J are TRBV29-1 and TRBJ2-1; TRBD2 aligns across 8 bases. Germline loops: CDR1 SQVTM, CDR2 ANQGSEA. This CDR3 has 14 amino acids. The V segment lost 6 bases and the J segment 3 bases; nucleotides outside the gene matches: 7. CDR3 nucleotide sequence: TGCAGCGTGATGGTAGCGGGACTCTACAATGAGCAGTTCTTC. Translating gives CSVMVAGLYNEQFF.